The sequence of this TCR beta chain was determined in a study of human T cells and chemical hapten exposure. Study-wide background: 2% DPC applied to a roughly 2 cm by roughly 2 cm arm area sensitized donors. Study observations and caveats: TCRs above 1 in 1000 frequency stayed constant with DPC sensitization.

The time point here: pre-sensitization, week 0. This sample's treatment: therapeutic diphenylcyclopropenone sensitization with weekly scalp DPC. Blood collection happened ahead of applying each patch test. Non-pregnant alopecia patients aged 18 to 70, suitable for DPC therapy. One entry per CDR3 protein results from TCRdb running MiXCR on the RACE reads. The table includes 300,000 to 450,000 distinct CDR3 sequences, 5.1% detected once. To note about this clonotype: As yet, its antigen is unknown.

The CDR3 has 13 residues. Trimming removed 3 bases at V and 10 bases at J, with 10 bases between. Germline lookup yields CDR1 SEHNR and CDR2 FQNEAQ (reference sequence). This specimen consisted of whole blood, obtained in connection with sensitization to the hapten diphenylcyclopropenone (DPC). The sequence derives from a woman aged 45 to 65 with alopecia areata. Some clones in this sample may be carry-over from other donors' samples. The chain joins TRBV7-9 to TRBJ1-6, with D possibly matching TRBD1 (5 bases). The CDR3 region has the DNA TGTGCCAGCAGCTTTGCAGGGTACTCACCCCTCCACTTT. This encodes CASSFAGYSPLHF.